These T cell receptor beta chains were read from a single sample in a study of T cell responses to AZD1222 COVID-19 vaccine. Produced via immunoSEQ multiplex PCR; TCRdb's table is partial and in-frame only. The table lists 90,000 to 120,000 clones, roughly 90% of them singletons. The input for sequencing was peripheral blood, taken on day 0 of AZD1222 vaccination. Receptors were obtained from an adult in good health. Each CDR3 is given with its conserved first and last residue. The order of the fields is CDR3 DNA, CDR3 protein, V gene, clone size, D gene, J gene. A D gene is named only where the DNA matches it firmly. Not all rows give a size; the values are once, few, many and, for expanded clones, a class.

CDR3nt: TGTGCCTGGAGTGGCCAGAATTCACCCCTCCACTTT; CDR3aa: CAWSGQNSPLHF; v_gene: TRBV30; abundance: -; d_gene: -; j_gene: TRBJ1-6
CDR3nt: TGTGCCAGCAGAAACCTAGCGGGGACTGCCTACGAGCAGTACTTC; CDR3aa: CASRNLAGTAYEQYF; v_gene: TRBV7-2; abundance: -; d_gene: TRBD2; j_gene: TRBJ2-7
CDR3nt: TGTGCCAGCAGCTTTCTTCGGACCGGGGAGCTGTTTTTT; CDR3aa: CASSFLRTGELFF; v_gene: TRBV5-7; abundance: -; d_gene: -; j_gene: TRBJ2-2
CDR3nt: TGTGCTAGTGGTTTCAGGCAAGAGACCCAGTACTTC; CDR3aa: CASGFRQETQYF; v_gene: TRBV12-5; abundance: -; d_gene: -; j_gene: TRBJ2-5
CDR3nt: TGTGCCAGCAGCAGGACAGGGGGAATGGACACTGAAGCTTTCTTT; CDR3aa: CASSRTGGMDTEAFF; v_gene: TRBV7-9; abundance: -; d_gene: TRBD1; j_gene: TRBJ1-1
CDR3nt: TGTGCCTGGAGTGTACGGGACTACAATGAGCAGTTCTTC; CDR3aa: CAWSVRDYNEQFF; v_gene: TRBV30; abundance: -; d_gene: -; j_gene: TRBJ2-1
CDR3nt: TGTGCCAGCAGCTTGGGGGGGAGTCAGCCCCAGCATTTT; CDR3aa: CASSLGGSQPQHF; v_gene: TRBV5-8; abundance: -; d_gene: -; j_gene: TRBJ1-5
CDR3nt: TGCGCCAGCAGCCAAGTGGGGGGACTAGAGAACAATGAGCAGTTCTTC; CDR3aa: CASSQVGGLENNEQFF; v_gene: TRBV4-1; abundance: -; d_gene: TRBD2; j_gene: TRBJ2-1
CDR3nt: TGTGCCAGCAGCTTATTTGGGACAGGTACTGTGAATGAGCAGTTCTTC; CDR3aa: CASSLFGTGTVNEQFF; v_gene: TRBV7-3; abundance: -; d_gene: TRBD1; j_gene: TRBJ2-1
CDR3nt: TGTGCCAGCAGCCATGGACTAGCAGCGAACACCGGGGAGCTGTTTTTT; CDR3aa: CASSHGLAANTGELFF; v_gene: TRBV7-9; abundance: -; d_gene: TRBD2; j_gene: TRBJ2-2
CDR3nt: TGTGCCAGCAGCCAAGACCCCAGCGGGACCGCAGATACGCAGTATTTT; CDR3aa: CASSQDPSGTADTQYF; v_gene: TRBV4-2; abundance: -; d_gene: TRBD2; j_gene: TRBJ2-3
CDR3nt: TGTGCCAGCAGTCCATATCCCTCAGGCAATCAGCCCCAGCATTTT; CDR3aa: CASSPYPSGNQPQHF; v_gene: TRBV28; abundance: -; d_gene: -; j_gene: TRBJ1-5
CDR3nt: TGCAGCGTTGTAACTAGCGGGAGGTCGAGCACAGATACGCAGTATTTT; CDR3aa: CSVVTSGRSSTDTQYF; v_gene: TRBV29-1; abundance: -; d_gene: TRBD2; j_gene: TRBJ2-3
CDR3nt: TGTGCCAGCAGCCCAGGGAGCTCTGGAAACACCATATATTTT; CDR3aa: CASSPGSSGNTIYF; v_gene: TRBV3-1/TRBV3-2; abundance: -; d_gene: -; j_gene: TRBJ1-3
CDR3nt: TGCAGCGTTGTTACAGGGTGGGAGCAGTACTTC; CDR3aa: CSVVTGWEQYF; v_gene: TRBV29-1; abundance: few; d_gene: -; j_gene: TRBJ2-7
CDR3nt: TGCGCCAGCAGCAGTGAAGGACTAGCGGGATGGGGCGGGGAGCTGTTTTTT; CDR3aa: CASSSEGLAGWGGELFF; v_gene: TRBV5-1; abundance: -; d_gene: TRBD2; j_gene: TRBJ2-2
CDR3nt: TGTGCCAGCAGTCAAGGGGGTTACTATGGCTACACCTTC; CDR3aa: CASSQGGYYGYTF; v_gene: TRBV27; abundance: -; d_gene: -; j_gene: TRBJ1-2
CDR3nt: TGCGCCAGCAGCTTGGGACGGGGGGTTCAAGAGACCCAGTACTTC; CDR3aa: CASSLGRGVQETQYF; v_gene: TRBV5-1; abundance: -; d_gene: TRBD2; j_gene: TRBJ2-5
CDR3nt: TGTGCCAGCCCCCTCCGGGCGGGCTACTACGAGCAGTACTTC; CDR3aa: CASPLRAGYYEQYF; v_gene: TRBV27; abundance: -; d_gene: -; j_gene: TRBJ2-7
CDR3nt: TGTGCCAGCAGTTTATGGGGACTAGCCCTCCACTTT; CDR3aa: CASSLWGLALHF; v_gene: TRBV12-3/TRBV12-4; abundance: -; d_gene: -; j_gene: TRBJ1-6
CDR3nt: TGCAGCGTTGACCGAAGAGACTCTGGAAACACCATATATTTT; CDR3aa: CSVDRRDSGNTIYF; v_gene: TRBV29-1; abundance: -; d_gene: -; j_gene: TRBJ1-3
CDR3nt: TGTGCCAGCAGCATAACAAGTTTTGGTGAAAAACTGTTTTTT; CDR3aa: CASSITSFGEKLFF; v_gene: TRBV13; abundance: -; d_gene: -; j_gene: TRBJ1-4
CDR3nt: TGCGCCAGCAGCGGAGGGACAGGGAACACTGAAGCTTTCTTT; CDR3aa: CASSGGTGNTEAFF; v_gene: TRBV5-1; abundance: -; d_gene: TRBD1; j_gene: TRBJ1-1
CDR3nt: TGTGCCAGCAGTTACCCTCCGGGACAGGGGATCTATGGCTACACCTTC; CDR3aa: CASSYPPGQGIYGYTF; v_gene: TRBV6-5; abundance: -; d_gene: TRBD1; j_gene: TRBJ1-2
CDR3nt: TGTGCCAGCAGCTTCGGGGGACTTTACCAAGAGACCCAGTACTTC; CDR3aa: CASSFGGLYQETQYF; v_gene: TRBV5-4; abundance: -; d_gene: -; j_gene: TRBJ2-5
CDR3nt: TGTGCCAGCAGACAACAGGTGGTAGGAAACACCATATATTTT; CDR3aa: CASRQQVVGNTIYF; v_gene: TRBV7-2; abundance: -; d_gene: -; j_gene: TRBJ1-3
CDR3nt: TGTGCCAGCAGCCAGATCAATGAGCAGTTCTTC; CDR3aa: CASSQINEQFF; v_gene: TRBV7-9; abundance: few; d_gene: -; j_gene: TRBJ2-1
CDR3nt: TGTGCCAGCAGCCGAGGAGGACAGTCCCAAGAGACCCAGTACTTC; CDR3aa: CASSRGGQSQETQYF; v_gene: TRBV11-3; abundance: -; d_gene: -; j_gene: TRBJ2-5
CDR3nt: TGTGCCAGCAGTTTGGTCAACTATGGCTACACCTTC; CDR3aa: CASSLVNYGYTF; v_gene: TRBV28; abundance: once; d_gene: -; j_gene: TRBJ1-2
CDR3nt: TGCGCCAGCAGCTTGGATACAGGGGGCTACAATGAGCAGTTCTTC; CDR3aa: CASSLDTGGYNEQFF; v_gene: TRBV5-1; abundance: -; d_gene: TRBD1; j_gene: TRBJ2-1
CDR3nt: TGTGCCAGCAAAGACAGCGCGAACACCGGGGAGCTGTTTTTT; CDR3aa: CASKDSANTGELFF; v_gene: TRBV7-9; abundance: -; d_gene: -; j_gene: TRBJ2-2
CDR3nt: TGTGCCACCAGTGTTAGAGTCACAGATACGCAGTATTTT; CDR3aa: CATSVRVTDTQYF; v_gene: TRBV24-1; abundance: -; d_gene: -; j_gene: TRBJ2-3
CDR3nt: TGTGCCAGCTCGGGGGGGGATAGCAATCAGCCCCAGCATTTT; CDR3aa: CASSGGDSNQPQHF; v_gene: TRBV18; abundance: -; d_gene: -; j_gene: TRBJ1-5
CDR3nt: TGTGCCATCCATCCCGGACAGGGCTACGAGCAGTACTTC; CDR3aa: CAIHPGQGYEQYF; v_gene: TRBV10-3; abundance: -; d_gene: TRBD1; j_gene: TRBJ2-7
CDR3nt: TGTGCCAGCAGTGAAGTCCGGGCTAGGGGCTACACCTTC; CDR3aa: CASSEVRARGYTF; v_gene: TRBV6-1; abundance: -; d_gene: -; j_gene: TRBJ1-2
CDR3nt: TGTGCCAGCAGCCAAGTCGGGGCGGGAAGACAAGAGACCCAGTACTTC; CDR3aa: CASSQVGAGRQETQYF; v_gene: TRBV3-1/TRBV3-2; abundance: once; d_gene: -; j_gene: TRBJ2-5
CDR3nt: TGCGCCAGCAGCTTGGGACAGAGGGGTGAAAAACTGTTTTTT; CDR3aa: CASSLGQRGEKLFF; v_gene: TRBV5-1; abundance: -; d_gene: -; j_gene: TRBJ1-4
CDR3nt: TGTGCCAGCAGCTTTACCTCCGGGACTAACTATGGCTACACCTTC; CDR3aa: CASSFTSGTNYGYTF; v_gene: TRBV7-2; abundance: -; d_gene: -; j_gene: TRBJ1-2
CDR3nt: TGTGCTAGTGTCATTGACGGAACCCGAGCCAAAAACATTCAGTACTTC; CDR3aa: CASVIDGTRAKNIQYF; v_gene: TRBV12-5; abundance: -; d_gene: -; j_gene: TRBJ2-4
CDR3nt: TGTGCCAGCAGCCCCTGGGGACAGCCTAGCACAGATACGCAGTATTTT; CDR3aa: CASSPWGQPSTDTQYF; v_gene: TRBV2; abundance: -; d_gene: TRBD1; j_gene: TRBJ2-3
CDR3nt: TGTGCCAGCAGCTTAGCGAGAACAGGTGCTTACACCGGGGAGCTGTTTTTT; CDR3aa: CASSLARTGAYTGELFF; v_gene: TRBV11-1; abundance: -; d_gene: -; j_gene: TRBJ2-2
CDR3nt: TGCGCCAGCAGCTGGCTCGGACAAGAATTTGAAGCTTTCTTT; CDR3aa: CASSWLGQEFEAFF; v_gene: TRBV5-1; abundance: -; d_gene: -; j_gene: TRBJ1-1
CDR3nt: TGTGCCAGCAGCCAAACGGAGGTAAGGGATGAGCAGTTCTTC; CDR3aa: CASSQTEVRDEQFF; v_gene: TRBV7-8; abundance: -; d_gene: -; j_gene: TRBJ2-1
CDR3nt: TGTGCCAGCAGCCAAGACAATTTGAGGTCCTCTGGGGCCAACGTCCTGACTTTC; CDR3aa: CASSQDNLRSSGANVLTF; v_gene: TRBV3-1/TRBV3-2; abundance: -; d_gene: -; j_gene: TRBJ2-6
CDR3nt: TGTGCCAGCAGCCAAGGGCCTAGCGGGAGTGAGACCCAGTACTTC; CDR3aa: CASSQGPSGSETQYF; v_gene: TRBV13; abundance: -; d_gene: TRBD2; j_gene: TRBJ2-5
CDR3nt: TGTGCCACCAGTGATAACATAGCGGGAGTGGGTGAGCAGTACTTC; CDR3aa: CATSDNIAGVGEQYF; v_gene: TRBV24-1; abundance: once; d_gene: TRBD2; j_gene: TRBJ2-7
CDR3nt: TGTGCCAGCAGCCCAAGCCCCCAAAAGACCCAGTACTTC; CDR3aa: CASSPSPQKTQYF; v_gene: TRBV3-1/TRBV3-2; abundance: -; d_gene: -; j_gene: TRBJ2-5
CDR3nt: TGTGCCAGCAGCCAAGCGGCGGCGGGTGGCTACACCTTC; CDR3aa: CASSQAAAGGYTF; v_gene: TRBV3-1/TRBV3-2; abundance: -; d_gene: -; j_gene: TRBJ1-2
CDR3nt: TGTGCCAGCAGTTACACAACAGGGAGTCTCTATGGCTACACCTTC; CDR3aa: CASSYTTGSLYGYTF; v_gene: TRBV6-5; abundance: once; d_gene: -; j_gene: TRBJ1-2
CDR3nt: TGTGCCAGCAGCTTAAGGGCAGCACTTGCCACAGATACGCAGTATTTT; CDR3aa: CASSLRAALATDTQYF; v_gene: TRBV11-3; abundance: -; d_gene: -; j_gene: TRBJ2-3
CDR3nt: TGCGCCAGCAGCTTGGGACTAGCGATGGCCAAAAACATTCAGTACTTC; CDR3aa: CASSLGLAMAKNIQYF; v_gene: TRBV5-1; abundance: -; d_gene: TRBD2; j_gene: TRBJ2-4
CDR3nt: TGTGCCAGCAGGGGGGGTAGCAATCAGCCCCAGCATTTT; CDR3aa: CASRGGSNQPQHF; v_gene: TRBV6-5; abundance: -; d_gene: -; j_gene: TRBJ1-5